These 28 T cell receptor beta chains were all obtained from the same sample, sequenced in a study of blood T cell repertoires in COVID-19. Profiled with immunoSEQ multiplex PCR; TCRdb holds only in-frame clones, not every one. There are about 480,000 clones in the sample; approximately 87% occur only once, and approximately 2% lies in the top ten. The specimen was PBMCs or T cells enriched from blood (not recorded which). The origin of the receptors is a woman in her thirties or forties who had recovered from COVID-19.

The V gene is TRBV24-1, the J gene TRBJ2-3; TRBD2 matches 7 bases. V trimming: 5 bases; J trimming: 4 bases; junction bases outside the gene matches: 8. The CDR3 covers 15 residues. CDR1 and CDR2 from the germline V gene are KGHDR and SFDVKD. CDR3 amino acids: CATSATGGYPDTQYF. CDR3 bases: TGTGCCACCAGTGCCACGGGAGGTTATCCAGATACGCAGTATTTT.

The count of this clone is one. The genes are TRBV10-3 and TRBJ1-1, with 7 nucleotides matching TRBD1. The ends lost 6 bases at V and 7 bases at J; junction bases unmatched: 5. Germline CDR1 ENHRY, CDR2 SYGVKD. CDR3 length: 12 residues. In DNA form, the CDR3 reads TGTGCCATCAGCACCGGGACAGATGAAGCTTTCTTT. Translating gives CAISTGTDEAFF.

The chain links TRBV7-9 to TRBJ2-5; a weak D match, TRBD2 (6 bases). The CDR3 is 16 amino acids. Germline V lookup: CDR1 SEHNR, CDR2 FQNEAQ (reference sequence). V lost 1 base to trimming and J lost 0 bases, with 12 bases between them. CDR3 residues: CASSLGGGTYQETQYF. The CDR3, as DNA: TGTGCCAGCAGCTTAGGGGGCGGGACCTACCAAGAGACCCAGTACTTC.

The CDR3 bases are TGCAGCGGGACTAGCGGGAGCTACAATGAGCAGTTCTTC. Encoded protein: CSGTSGSYNEQFF. V gene TRBV29-1 combines with J gene TRBJ2-1; 13 bases match TRBD2. With V trimmed by 7 bases and J by 3 bases, 0 bases remained unmatched. Germline CDR1 reads SQVTM; CDR2 reads ANQGSEA. The CDR3 totals 13 residues.

The J gene is TRBJ1-2, the V gene TRBV30, with D possibly matching TRBD1 (6 bases). This CDR3 is built from 13 residues. CDR1 GTSNPN and CDR2 SVGIG come from the germline V gene (reference sequence). V shed 5 bases and J shed 4 bases, with 14 bases lying between them. The CDR3 reads CAWGAGEGYGYTF. The CDR3 nucleotides are TGTGCCTGGGGGGCAGGGGAAGGCTATGGCTACACCTTC.

V is TRBV10-3 and J is TRBJ1-1; D is unclear. CDR1 is ENHRY, CDR2 SYGVKD, per germline. Between the trimmed V and J ends, which lost 10 bases and 1 base, there was a span of 13 bases. This CDR3 has 13 amino acids. In DNA, the CDR3 is TGTGCCAACCGTCCAGGCCCGAACACTGAAGCTTTCTTT. It yields the protein CANRPGPNTEAFF.

The V gene is TRBV20-1, the J gene TRBJ2-7, with TRBD1 matching over 9 bases. The CDR3 extends over 14 amino acids. Germline V CDR1 and CDR2: DFQATT, SNEGSKA (reference sequence). The trim removed 3 bases at V and 3 bases at J, leaving 6 bases unmatched. CDR3 nucleotide sequence: TGCAGTGCTAGTCCGGGACAGGGATTCTACGAGCAGTACTTC. As protein: CSASPGQGFYEQYF.

The chain carries TRBV10-3 and TRBJ1-5; D not resolved. Germline CDR1 and CDR2: ENHRY and SYGVKD. The CDR3 contains 14 residues. Trimming took off 3 bases at V and 6 bases at J, with 12 bases between the two ends. The CDR3 loop reads CAISEEGWGQPQHF. For the CDR3, the DNA is TGTGCCATCAGTGAAGAGGGTTGGGGTCAGCCCCAGCATTTT.

The chain couples TRBV5-6 to TRBJ2-7; D is uncertain. V was trimmed by 0 bases and J by 6 bases, leaving 7 bases between them. The length of the CDR3 is 12 residues. In germline, CDR1 is SGHDT, CDR2 YYEEEE. The CDR3 DNA follows: TGTGCCAGCAGCTTGGGGGCTCGCGAGCAGTACTTC. Translated: CASSLGAREQYF.

This clone was seen more than once but under ten times. The V gene is TRBV25-1, the J gene TRBJ1-2; D gene unclear. The ends were cut back, 5 bases at V and 10 bases at J, with 11 bases in the middle. Germline assignment: CDR1 MGHDK and CDR2 SYGVNS. The CDR3 has 11 amino acids. The CDR3 reads CASSYYGLYTF. The DNA for the CDR3 is TGTGCCAGCAGTTACTATGGCCTCTACACCTTC.

The gene calls are TRBV5-1 and TRBJ2-2; perhaps TRBD1 as D (6 bases). V gave up 1 base and J gave up 2 bases, with 9 bases separating them. The CDR3 loop spans 15 amino acids. From germline, CDR1 is SGHRS and CDR2 YFSETQ. The CDR3 reads CASSLKQGNTGELFF. The CDR3 nucleotides are TGCGCCAGCAGCTTGAAACAGGGTAACACCGGGGAGCTGTTTTTT.

There are a few counts of this clone. The chain links TRBV2 to TRBJ2-3; D unclear. This CDR3 has 16 amino acids. Between the trimmed V and J ends, which lost 2 bases and 2 bases, there was a span of 14 bases. Per germline, CDR1 SNHLY and CDR2 FYNNEI. The CDR3 reads CASSERSGDPTDTQYF. The CDR3, as DNA: TGTGCCAGCAGTGAAAGGTCTGGAGACCCCACAGATACGCAGTATTTT.

J is TRBJ1-1 and V is TRBV18; TRBD1 aligns across 9 bases. CDR1 is KGHSH, CDR2 LQKENI, per germline. After removal of 6 bases from V and 0 bases from J, the junction contained 8 bases not matched to a gene. The CDR3 loop spans 16 amino acids. The CDR3 coding sequence is TGTGCCAGCTCCCCAGACAGGGGGGAAATGAACACTGAAGCTTTCTTT. This encodes CASSPDRGEMNTEAFF.

The chain joins TRBV10-2 to TRBJ2-7; 8 bases map to TRBD2. The CDR3 is 14 residues long. After removal of 4 bases from V and 1 base from J, the junction contained 3 bases not matched to a gene. Germline V gene sequence: CDR1 WSHSY, CDR2 SAAADI. CDR3 bases: TGCGCCAGCAGTGTCGAGCGGGAGTCCTACGAGCAGTACTTC. This encodes CASSVERESYEQYF.

The chain carries TRBV25-1 and TRBJ1-4, with 9 bases aligning to TRBD1. With V trimmed by 6 bases and J by 2 bases, 7 bases remained unmatched. Germline lookup yields CDR1 MGHDK and CDR2 SYGVNS. This CDR3 has 16 residues. CDR3 nucleotides: TGTGCCAGCAGCGCGGGACAGGGTGTGACTAATGAAAAACTGTTTTTT. Translating gives CASSAGQGVTNEKLFF.

This clone was seen a handful of times. The genes are TRBV6-2 or TRBV6-3 and TRBJ2-1, with TRBD1 as a possible D gene (6 bases). CDR1 and CDR2 (germline): MNHEY, SVGEGT. V was cut by 2 bases and J by 3 bases, with 11 bases left in between. The CDR3 is made up of 15 amino acids. The DNA for the CDR3 is TGTGCCAGCAGTTACCCAGGGGCCCACTACAATGAGCAGTTCTTC. It yields the protein CASSYPGAHYNEQFF.

In its sample, this clone was seen once. This chain joins TRBV5-4 and TRBJ2-7, with D perhaps matching TRBD2 (5 bases). Germline assignment: CDR1 SGHNT and CDR2 YYREEE (reference sequence). This CDR3 contains 14 residues. Trimming shortened V by 2 bases and J by 0 bases, and 9 bases separated the two germline ends. This chain's CDR3 is CASSLGSASYEQYF. In nucleotides, the CDR3 is TGTGCCAGCAGCTTAGGTAGCGCCTCCTACGAGCAGTACTTC.

The V and J genes are TRBV12-3 or TRBV12-4 and TRBJ2-3, with no clear D. V was clipped by 7 bases and J by 6 bases, with 8 bases between them. The CDR3 loop spans 11 amino acids. The CDR3: CASMSLDTQYF. CDR3 bases: TGTGCCAGCATGTCCCTGGATACGCAGTATTTT.

This chain links TRBV2 with TRBJ1-4; D might be TRBD1 (5 bases). Germline lookup yields CDR1 SNHLY and CDR2 FYNNEI. Deletions cut 7 bases from V and 0 bases from J, with 24 bases between. The CDR3 is 19 residues long. In DNA, the CDR3 is TGTGCCAGCACTAGAGACAGATTGATAGTCCCTGCAACTAATGAAAAACTGTTTTTT. As protein: CASTRDRLIVPATNEKLFF.

The gene calls are TRBV24-1 and TRBJ2-1; D possibly corresponds to TRBD2 (6 bases). CDR1 KGHDR and CDR2 SFDVKD come from the germline V gene. The CDR3 runs 15 residues. The germline V and J ends were trimmed by 2 bases and 0 bases, with 7 bases remaining between them. The CDR3 DNA is TGTGCCACCAGTGATTCGGGGGTCTCCTACAATGAGCAGTTCTTC. This codes for CATSDSGVSYNEQFF.

J is TRBJ1-1 and V is TRBV11-2; D not resolved. Germline CDR1 SGHAT, CDR2 FQNNGV. The length of the CDR3 is 14 residues. Trimming cost V 0 bases and J 5 bases, with 10 bases left between them. The CDR3 coding sequence is TGTGCCAGCAGCTTAGAGCTGACTCGGACTGAAGCTTTCTTT. Its translation is CASSLELTRTEAFF.

The chain's CDR3 is CASSSTSGGPNEKLFF. The CDR3, as DNA: TGTGCCAGCAGTTCCACCTCAGGGGGCCCTAATGAAAAACTGTTTTTT. J is TRBJ1-4 and V is TRBV3-1 (or the pseudogene TRBV3-2); 8 nucleotides align to TRBD1. Trimming cost V 6 bases and J 3 bases; bases outside gene matches: 9. Germline V gene lookup returns CDR1 LGHDT and CDR2 YNNKEL (reference sequence). The CDR3 contains 16 residues.

The V call is TRBV19, the J call TRBJ1-5, with D perhaps TRBD1 (6 bases). V dropped 7 bases and J dropped 5 bases, with 9 bases sitting between them. CDR3 length: 12 residues. The germline CDR1 and CDR2 sequences are LNHDA and SQIVND (reference sequence). The CDR3 here is CASTYRDQPQHF. CDR3 in DNA: TGTGCCAGTACTTACAGGGATCAGCCCCAGCATTTT.

The table lists this clone with a count of one. This sequence joins TRBV27 and TRBJ2-5; D may be TRBD2 (5 bases). There are 12 residues in the CDR3. Germline V gene sequence: CDR1 MNHEY, CDR2 SMNVEV (reference sequence). The V gene lost 8 bases and the J gene lost 2 bases, with 9 bases spanning the gap. The chain's CDR3 is CASSRGQETQYF. The CDR3 DNA reads TGTGCCAGCTCTCGGGGTCAAGAGACCCAGTACTTC.

J is TRBJ1-2 and V is TRBV12-3 or TRBV12-4, with D possibly TRBD1 on 6 matching bases. The CDR3 extends over 12 amino acids. As DNA, the CDR3 is TGTGCTGGCTCTGGACAGCCGTGGGGCTACACCTTC. Its protein is CAGSGQPWGYTF.

This chain connects TRBV20-1 to TRBJ2-7; 10 bases are a match to TRBD1. Unmatched junction bases numbered 10, after V lost 3 bases and J lost 5 bases. CDR1 DFQATT and CDR2 SNEGSKA come from the germline V gene (reference sequence). The CDR3 spans 15 residues. In DNA form, the CDR3 reads TGCAGTGCTAGTCCGCCGGGACAGGGGTTCAACGAGCAGTACTTC. It translates to CSASPPGQGFNEQYF.

The V call is TRBV4-3, the J call TRBJ2-5; maybe TRBD1 (5 bases). Germline-derived CDR1 and CDR2 are LGHNA and YSLEER. Trimming took 3 bases from V and 5 from J, leaving 13 bases between them. This CDR3 region has 14 residues. The CDR3 sequence: CASSQQGVWETQYF. For the CDR3, the DNA is TGCGCCAGCAGCCAGCAGGGTGTTTGGGAGACCCAGTACTTC.

The chain employs TRBV7-9 and TRBJ1-4; no definite D call. Per germline, CDR1 SEHNR and CDR2 FQNEAQ (reference sequence). V was trimmed by 1 base and J by 7 bases, leaving 13 bases between them. The CDR3 loop spans 15 amino acids. CDR3 sequence reads: CASSLGWPVVEKLFF. The CDR3 DNA reads as TGTGCCAGCAGCTTAGGTTGGCCAGTTGTTGAAAAACTGTTTTTT.